The next 26 T cell receptor beta chains were all read from a single sample in a study of cytomegalovirus exposure and HLA in healthy donors. The PCR used 60 Vbeta and 13 Jbeta primers. Assay used: immunoSEQ multiplex PCR; TCRdb lists only in-frame clones, some missing. The sample records about 200,000 clones, roughly four fifths being singletons. The sequenced sample was PBMCs. These receptors were taken from a woman aged 35 to 49 in good health and CMV-seronegative.

The chain is built from TRBV5-6 and TRBJ2-3; TRBD1 aligns across 7 bases. The germline CDR1 and CDR2 sequences are SGHDT and YYEEEE. V was pared by 4 bases and J by 6 bases, with 8 bases of the junction left unmatched. The CDR3 spans 14 residues. The DNA of the CDR3 is TGTGCCAGCAGCGCCACCGGGACAGAGGATACGCAGTATTTT. It specifies CASSATGTEDTQYF.

The chain is built from TRBV6-5 and TRBJ1-4; 7 nucleotides line up with TRBD1. This CDR3 region has 16 residues. Losses at the gene ends were 4 bases for V and 8 bases for J; bases not matched to a gene: 13. Germline loops: CDR1 MNHEY, CDR2 SVGAGI. CDR3 amino acids: CASSSGQAPNEEKLFF. DNA of the CDR3: TGTGCCAGCAGTTCAGGACAGGCCCCTAATGAAGAAAAACTGTTTTTT.

The chain recombines TRBV5-6 with TRBJ1-1, with a weak D call TRBD1 (6 bases). With 4 bases removed from V and 6 bases from J, the gap between germline ends came to 19 bases. This CDR3 region has 15 residues. Germline-derived CDR1 and CDR2 are SGHDT and YYEEEE. CDR3 nucleotide sequence: TGTGCCAGCAGCCCAGGGGACCCCGCGTTAGCTGAAGCTTTCTTT. Its translation: CASSPGDPALAEAFF.

The chain joins TRBV28 to TRBJ1-5; D not resolved. Deletions cut 9 bases from V and 2 bases from J, with 14 bases between. The CDR3 loop spans 14 amino acids. From germline, CDR1 is MDHEN and CDR2 SYDVKM. The CDR3 DNA reads as TGTGCCAGTCTGGGCCCTCCGGGCAATCAGCCCCAGCATTTT. Its translation is CASLGPPGNQPQHF. The full variable domain, with the rest looked up from reference TRBV28 and TRBJ1-5, is DVKVTQSSRYLVKRTGEKVFLECVQDMDHENMFWYRQDPGLGLRLIYFSYDVKMKEKGDIPEGYSVSREKKERFSLILESASTNQTSMYLCASLGPPGNQPQHFGDGTRLSIL.

This clone has only a few counts. The chain recombines TRBV4-2 with TRBJ2-7; 12 bases line up with TRBD2. The CDR3 runs to 20 residues. J gave up 2 bases and V 3 bases, and 17 bases lay outside the gene matches. Germline CDR1 LGHNA, CDR2 YNFKEQ. The CDR3 region has the DNA TGTGCCAGCAGCCAGGACCCACTAGCGGGAGGTAGGAAAGACGCCTACGAGCAGTACTTC. Translating gives CASSQDPLAGGRKDAYEQYF.

The V call is TRBV18, the J call TRBJ2-7; D is uncertain. Between the trimmed V and J ends, which lost 3 bases and 5 bases, there was a span of 17 bases. CDR3 length equals 15 residues. The germline CDR1 and CDR2 sequences are KGHSH and LQKENI. DNA for the CDR3: TGTGCCAGCTCACCCCCAGGCCAGCCCAAAAACGAGCAGTACTTC. The encoded protein is CASSPPGQPKNEQYF.

This CDR3 is CASSSGLALTGELFF. In DNA form, the CDR3 reads TGTGCCAGCAGTTCGGGACTAGCTCTGACCGGGGAGCTGTTTTTT. This chain links TRBV6-5 with TRBJ2-2; TRBD2 matches at 9 bases. CDR1 and CDR2 from the germline V gene are MNHEY and SVGAGI. After removal of 4 bases from V and 5 bases from J, the junction contained 5 bases not matched to a gene. There are 15 residues in the CDR3.

This sequence joins TRBV20-1 and TRBJ1-1, with D perhaps TRBD1 (6 bases). Germline loops: CDR1 DFQATT, CDR2 SNEGSKA (reference sequence). The CDR3 has 11 amino acids. In DNA, the CDR3 is TGCAGCCCACAGGGGAACACTGAAGCTTTCTTT. This sequence encodes CSPQGNTEAFF.

The rearrangement links TRBV6-5 to TRBJ1-4; a weak D match, TRBD1 (5 bases). This CDR3 has 14 residues. The germline gives CDR1 MNHEY, CDR2 SVGAGI. V lost 6 bases, J lost 7 bases, and 15 bases lay in between. CDR3 nucleotides: TGTGCCAGCAGGCCCCAGGGCAATGGTGAAAAACTGTTTTTT. Amino acids: CASRPQGNGEKLFF.

The gene calls are TRBV6-5 and TRBJ2-7; D remains unclear. CDR1 and CDR2 from the germline V gene are MNHEY and SVGAGI. V lost 9 bases to trimming and J lost 2 bases, with 8 bases between them. The CDR3 is made up of 11 amino acids. DNA for the CDR3: TGTGCCAGTCGCGGAACCTACGAGCAGTACTTC. Translating it yields CASRGTYEQYF.

On this clone itself: Other nucleotide sequences from this sample produce the same CDR3. V gene TRBV30 combines with J gene TRBJ1-5; a weak D match, TRBD1 (6 bases). Germline V lookup: CDR1 GTSNPN, CDR2 SVGIG (reference sequence). The CDR3 consists of 13 residues. The germline V and J ends were trimmed by 1 base and 4 bases, with 8 bases remaining between them. The DNA for the CDR3 is TGTGCCTGGAGTGGGGGGCGGAATCAGCCCCAGCATTTT. Amino acid sequence: CAWSGGRNQPQHF.

This sequence joins TRBV6-6 and TRBJ1-3, with TRBD1 matching over 8 bases. V lost 0 bases, J lost 3 bases, and 4 bases stayed unmatched. The CDR3 consists of 16 residues. The germline V gene encodes CDR1 MNHNY and CDR2 SVGAGI (reference sequence). The DNA of the CDR3 is TGTGCCAGCAGTTACTCGACAGGGGCCGATGGAAACACCATATATTTT. It translates to CASSYSTGADGNTIYF.

This chain uses TRBV7-9 with TRBJ2-3, with TRBD2 matching 15 bases. The CDR3 contains 18 residues. J lost 0 bases, V lost 4 bases, and 5 bases had no gene match. Germline V gene data show CDR1 as SEHNR and CDR2 as FQNEAQ (reference sequence). The DNA of the CDR3 is TGTGCCAGCAGCTCCCTGGGACTAGCGGGAGGAAGCACAGATACGCAGTATTTT. Its protein product is CASSSLGLAGGSTDTQYF.

The sample holds one count of this clone. The chain employs TRBV27 and TRBJ2-5, with TRBD1 identical over 7 bases. Germline lookup yields CDR1 MNHEY and CDR2 SMNVEV (reference sequence). Unmatched junction bases numbered 6, after V lost 4 bases and J lost 1 base. This CDR3 contains 15 residues. DNA for the CDR3: TGTGCCAGCAGTTACCTCGGGACAGCCCAAGAGACCCAGTACTTC. It encodes CASSYLGTAQETQYF.

This clone has a handful of counts. The chain recombines TRBV27 with TRBJ2-7, with 8 bases aligning to TRBD1. CDR1 is MNHEY, CDR2 SMNVEV, per germline (reference sequence). The CDR3 loop spans 13 amino acids. Unmatched junction bases numbered 1, after V lost 4 bases and J lost 2 bases. CDR3 residues: CASSWGQAYEQYF. Written as DNA, the CDR3 is TGTGCCAGCAGTTGGGGACAGGCCTACGAGCAGTACTTC.

The J gene is TRBJ2-1, the V gene TRBV7-9; 7 nucleotides match TRBD1. This CDR3 region has 13 residues. The V gene end was trimmed by 2 bases and the J gene end by 6 bases; junction bases not matched to a gene: 1. The germline gives CDR1 SEHNR, CDR2 FQNEAQ (reference sequence). CDR3 sequence (DNA): TGTGCCAGCAGCTTACCAGGGGGCAATGAGCAGTTCTTC. The encoded protein is CASSLPGGNEQFF.

The rearrangement uses TRBV10-2 and TRBJ2-2; D is perhaps TRBD2 (7 bases). Trimming pared 4 bases from V and 7 bases from J, leaving 19 bases between. Per germline, CDR1 WSHSY and CDR2 SAAADI. The CDR3 is made up of 16 amino acids. CDR3 coding DNA: TGCGCCAGCAGTGGAGTAGGGGGGGAGGCCATCGGGGAGCTGTTTTTT. It yields the protein CASSGVGGEAIGELFF.

V usage is TRBV10-1 and J usage is TRBJ1-1, with D perhaps matching TRBD1 (6 bases). Trimming removed 6 bases at V and 6 bases at J, with 17 bases between. CDR3 length equals 14 residues. Germline V lookup: CDR1 WNHNN, CDR2 SYGVQD (reference sequence). The CDR3 loop reads CASSVARGRSEAFF. The CDR3 DNA reads as TGCGCCAGCAGCGTCGCCAGGGGCAGGTCTGAAGCTTTCTTT.

V gene TRBV5-1 combines with J gene TRBJ2-2, with unresolved D. Between the trimmed V and J ends, which lost 8 bases and 8 bases, there was a span of 10 bases. The CDR3 loop spans 11 amino acids. Per the germline V gene, CDR1 is SGHRS and CDR2 is YFSETQ. The CDR3 protein is CASSTTGELFF. CDR3 bases: TGCGCCAGTTCAACCACTGGGGAGCTGTTTTTT.

The chain combines TRBV7-9 with TRBJ2-7, with D perhaps matching TRBD1 (6 bases). The CDR3 is 13 residues long. Germline-derived CDR1 and CDR2 are SEHNR and FQNEAQ (reference sequence). V shed 3 bases and J shed 3 bases, with 9 bases lying between them. CDR3 sequence (DNA): TGTGCCAGCAGCTTGAGGGGGAGCTACGAGCAGTACTTC. Translated: CASSLRGSYEQYF.

The chain recombines TRBV2 with TRBJ2-1, with TRBD2 matching over 10 bases. The CDR3 runs to 15 residues. CDR1 and CDR2 from the germline V gene are SNHLY and FYNNEI. V was pared by 6 bases and J by 0 bases, with 2 bases of the junction left unmatched. This CDR3 reads CASRASGGSYNEQFF. Here the CDR3 DNA reads TGTGCCAGCAGGGCTAGCGGGGGCTCCTACAATGAGCAGTTCTTC. The entire variable domain, with the rest obtained from reference TRBV2 and TRBJ2-1, is as follows: EPEVTQTPSHQVTQMGQEVILRCVPISNHLYFYWYRQILGQKVEFLVSFYNNEISEKSEIFDDQFSVERPDGSNFTLKIRSTKLEDSAMYFCASRASGGSYNEQFFGPGTRLTVL.

The CDR3 DNA reads as TGTGCCAGCAGCAATAGCGGGGGACTCTACGAGCAGTACTTC. It codes for CASSNSGGLYEQYF. The chain couples TRBV13 to TRBJ2-7; TRBD2 matches at 9 bases. The CDR3 length is 14 residues. Germline loops: CDR1 PRHDT, CDR2 FYEKMQ (reference sequence). The V segment lost 5 bases and the J segment 3 bases; nucleotides outside the gene matches: 5.

The chain recombines TRBV19 with TRBJ1-5, with D perhaps matching TRBD1 (5 bases). Germline CDR1 is LNHDA and CDR2 is SQIVND (reference sequence). This CDR3 spans 15 amino acids. V dropped 1 base and J dropped 7 bases, with 14 bases sitting between them. The CDR3 DNA is TGTGCCAGTAGTATAGTCCGGGACTCAGGACAGCCCCAGCATTTT. It yields the protein CASSIVRDSGQPQHF.

The chain has TRBV18 and TRBJ2-5, with D tentatively TRBD1 (5 bases). The J call may be faulty, since TRBJ2-7 better matches the DNA end. The CDR3 has 15 residues. CDR1 is KGHSH, CDR2 LQKENI, per germline. The CDR3 nucleotides read TGTGCCAGCTCCCCCGTTCAAGGTCAGGGCCACGAGCAGTACTTC. It yields the protein CASSPVQGQGHEQYF.

This chain uses TRBV2 with TRBJ1-3; 7 bases are a match to TRBD1. The germline V gene encodes CDR1 SNHLY and CDR2 FYNNEI. With V trimmed by 7 bases and J by 4 bases, 13 bases remained unmatched. This CDR3 comprises 16 residues. For the CDR3, the DNA is TGTGCCAGCACCCCCGATCGACAGGGTCAAGGAAACACCATATATTTT. This codes for CASTPDRQGQGNTIYF.

The V and J genes are TRBV9 and TRBJ1-2; D may be TRBD1 (5 bases). Between the trimmed V and J ends, which lost 5 bases and 1 base, there was a span of 9 bases. The CDR3 length is 13 residues. The germline V gene encodes CDR1 SGDLS and CDR2 YYNGEE. CDR3 residues: CASSGQGNYGYTF. The CDR3 region has the DNA TGTGCCAGCAGTGGTCAGGGTAACTATGGCTACACCTTC.